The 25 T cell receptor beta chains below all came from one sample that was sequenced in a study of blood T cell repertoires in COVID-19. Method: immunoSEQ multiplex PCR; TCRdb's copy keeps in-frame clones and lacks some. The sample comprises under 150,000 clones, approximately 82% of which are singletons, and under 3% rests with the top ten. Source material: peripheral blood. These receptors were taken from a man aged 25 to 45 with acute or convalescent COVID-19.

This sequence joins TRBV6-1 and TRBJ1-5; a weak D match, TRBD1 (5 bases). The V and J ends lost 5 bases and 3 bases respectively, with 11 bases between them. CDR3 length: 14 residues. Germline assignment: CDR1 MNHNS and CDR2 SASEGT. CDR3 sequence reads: CASSHGGNNQPQHF. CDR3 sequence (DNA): TGTGCCAGCAGTCACGGGGGAAACAATCAGCCCCAGCATTTT.

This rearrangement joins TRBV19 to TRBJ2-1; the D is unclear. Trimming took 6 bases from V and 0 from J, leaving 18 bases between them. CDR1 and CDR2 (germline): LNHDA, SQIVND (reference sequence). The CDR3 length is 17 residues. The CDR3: CASSPVLLRSSYNEQFF. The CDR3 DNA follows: TGTGCCAGTAGCCCGGTTCTATTAAGGAGCTCCTACAATGAGCAGTTCTTC.

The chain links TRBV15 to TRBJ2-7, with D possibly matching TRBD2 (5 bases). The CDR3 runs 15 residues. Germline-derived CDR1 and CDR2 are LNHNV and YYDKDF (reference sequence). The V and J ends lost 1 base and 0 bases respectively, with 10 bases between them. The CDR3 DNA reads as TGTGCCACCAGCAGAGGCGAGGGTAGCTCCTACGAGCAGTACGTC. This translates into CATSRGEGSSYEQYV.

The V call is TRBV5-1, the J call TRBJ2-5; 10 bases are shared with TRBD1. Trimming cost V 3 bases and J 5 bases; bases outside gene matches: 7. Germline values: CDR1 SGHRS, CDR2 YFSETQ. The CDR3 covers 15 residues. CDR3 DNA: TGCGCCAGCAGCTCGGACAGGGGGAAGGAGGAGACCCAGTACTTC. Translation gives CASSSDRGKEETQYF.

In DNA form, the CDR3 reads TGTGCCAGCTCACCACCGCCGCGAGAAGCAGGGATTCAGTACTTC. Translation: CASSPPPREAGIQYF. V and J are TRBV18 and TRBJ2-4; TRBD1 might be the D (5 bases). Germline CDR1 reads KGHSH; CDR2 reads LQKENI. This CDR3 contains 15 residues. V lost 0 bases, J lost 10 bases, and 16 bases lay in between.

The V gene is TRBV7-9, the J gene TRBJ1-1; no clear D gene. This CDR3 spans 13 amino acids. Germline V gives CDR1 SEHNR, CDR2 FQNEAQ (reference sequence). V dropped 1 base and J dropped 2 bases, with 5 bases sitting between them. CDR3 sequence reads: CASSLGHNTEAFF. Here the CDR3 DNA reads TGTGCCAGCAGCTTAGGACACAACACTGAAGCTTTCTTT.

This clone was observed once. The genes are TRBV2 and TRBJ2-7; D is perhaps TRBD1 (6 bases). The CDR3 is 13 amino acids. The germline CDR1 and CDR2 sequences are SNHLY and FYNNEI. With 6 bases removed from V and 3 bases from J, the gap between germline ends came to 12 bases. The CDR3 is CASRGTSFYEQYV. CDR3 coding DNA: TGTGCCAGCAGGGGGACAAGCTTCTACGAGCAGTACGTC.

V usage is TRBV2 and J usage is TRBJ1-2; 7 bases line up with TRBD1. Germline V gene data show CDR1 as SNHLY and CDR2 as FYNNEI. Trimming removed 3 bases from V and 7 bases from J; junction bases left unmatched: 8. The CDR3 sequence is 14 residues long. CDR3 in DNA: TGTGCCAGCAGTGAGGGCAGGGGGTCTGGTGGCTACACCTTC. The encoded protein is CASSEGRGSGGYTF.

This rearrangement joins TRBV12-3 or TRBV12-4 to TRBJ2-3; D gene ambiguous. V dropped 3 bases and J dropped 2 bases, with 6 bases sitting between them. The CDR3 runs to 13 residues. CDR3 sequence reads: CASSFVATDTQYF. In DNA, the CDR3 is TGTGCCAGCAGTTTTGTAGCCACAGATACGCAGTATTTT.

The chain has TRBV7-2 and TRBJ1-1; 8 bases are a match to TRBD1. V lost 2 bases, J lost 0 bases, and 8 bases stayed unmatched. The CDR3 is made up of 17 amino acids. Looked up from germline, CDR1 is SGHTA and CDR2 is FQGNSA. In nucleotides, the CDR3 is TGTGCCAGCAGCTTAATGGTGACAGGGGTTTTGAACACTGAAGCTTTCTTT. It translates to CASSLMVTGVLNTEAFF.

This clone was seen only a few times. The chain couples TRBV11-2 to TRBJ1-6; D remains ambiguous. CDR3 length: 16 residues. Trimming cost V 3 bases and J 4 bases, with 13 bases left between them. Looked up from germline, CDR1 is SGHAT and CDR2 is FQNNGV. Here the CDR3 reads CASSFGWAGYNSPLHF. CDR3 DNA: TGTGCCAGCAGCTTCGGGTGGGCGGGATATAATTCACCCCTCCACTTT.

In nucleotides, the CDR3 is TGCGCCAGCAGCTTGGTACAGGGGGCCGTATACGAGCAGTACTTC. Residues: CASSLVQGAVYEQYF. The chain joins TRBV5-1 to TRBJ2-7; 9 bases fit TRBD1. Germline V gene sequence: CDR1 SGHRS, CDR2 YFSETQ. V lost 0 bases, J lost 4 bases, and 5 bases stayed unmatched. The CDR3 loop spans 15 amino acids.

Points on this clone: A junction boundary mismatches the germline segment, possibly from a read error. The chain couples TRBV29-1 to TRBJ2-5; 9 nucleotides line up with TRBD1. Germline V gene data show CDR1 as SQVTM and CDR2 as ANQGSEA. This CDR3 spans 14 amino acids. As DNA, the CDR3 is TGCAGCGTCGAAGCGCGGGACAGGGCAGAGACCCAGTACTTC. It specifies CSVEARDRAETQYF.

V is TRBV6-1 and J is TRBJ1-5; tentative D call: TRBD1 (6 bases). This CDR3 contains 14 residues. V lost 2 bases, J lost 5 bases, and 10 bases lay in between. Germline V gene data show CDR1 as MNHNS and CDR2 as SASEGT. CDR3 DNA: TGTGCCAGCAGTGAATGGGACATTGATCAGCCCCAGCATTTT. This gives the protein CASSEWDIDQPQHF.

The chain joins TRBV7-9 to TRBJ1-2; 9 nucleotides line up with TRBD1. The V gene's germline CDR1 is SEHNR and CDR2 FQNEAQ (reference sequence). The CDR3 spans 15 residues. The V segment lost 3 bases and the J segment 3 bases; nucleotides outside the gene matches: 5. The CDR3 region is CASSFTGQGDYGYTF. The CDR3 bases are TGTGCCAGCAGCTTTACGGGACAGGGTGACTATGGCTACACCTTC.

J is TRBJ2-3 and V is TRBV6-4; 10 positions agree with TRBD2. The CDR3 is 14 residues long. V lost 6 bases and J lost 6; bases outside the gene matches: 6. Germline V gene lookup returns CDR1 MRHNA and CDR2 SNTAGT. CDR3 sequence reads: CASSSSGGSDTQYF. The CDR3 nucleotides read TGTGCCAGCAGCTCTAGCGGGGGATCGGATACGCAGTATTTT.

CDR3 sequence: CASSLDRGSYNEQFF. DNA of the CDR3: TGTGCCAGCAGCTTAGATAGGGGGTCCTACAATGAGCAGTTCTTC. The chain recombines TRBV7-2 with TRBJ2-1; D is possibly TRBD1 (6 bases). The CDR3 is 15 amino acids. Trimming shortened V by 1 base and J by 1 base, and 8 bases separated the two germline ends. Germline CDR1 SGHTA, CDR2 FQGNSA. The full variable domain, rest sourced from reference TRBV7-2 and TRBJ2-1, is GAGVSQSPSNKVTEKGKDVELRCDPISGHTALYWYRQSLGQGLEFLIYFQGNSAPDKSGLPSDRFSAERTGGSVSTLTIQRTQQEDSAVYLCASSLDRGSYNEQFFGPGTRLTVL.

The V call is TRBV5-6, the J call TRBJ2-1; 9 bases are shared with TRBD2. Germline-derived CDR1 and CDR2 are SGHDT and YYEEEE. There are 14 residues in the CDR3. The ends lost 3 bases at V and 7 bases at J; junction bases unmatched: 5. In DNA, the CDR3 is TGTGCCAGCAGCTGGGGACTAGCCGGGAATGAGCAGTTCTTC. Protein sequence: CASSWGLAGNEQFF. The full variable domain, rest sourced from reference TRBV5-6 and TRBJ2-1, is DAGVTQSPTHLIKTRGQQVTLRCSPKSGHDTVSWYQQALGQGPQFIFQYYEEEERQRGNFPDRFSGHQFPNYSSELNVNALLLGDSALYLCASSWGLAGNEQFFGPGTRLTVL.

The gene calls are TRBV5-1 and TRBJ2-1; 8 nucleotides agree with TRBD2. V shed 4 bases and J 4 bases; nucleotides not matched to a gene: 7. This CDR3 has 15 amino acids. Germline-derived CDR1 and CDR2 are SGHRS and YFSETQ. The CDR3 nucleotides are TGCGCCAGCAGCAACCCGGGAGGGCCATACAATGAGCAGTTCTTC. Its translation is CASSNPGGPYNEQFF.

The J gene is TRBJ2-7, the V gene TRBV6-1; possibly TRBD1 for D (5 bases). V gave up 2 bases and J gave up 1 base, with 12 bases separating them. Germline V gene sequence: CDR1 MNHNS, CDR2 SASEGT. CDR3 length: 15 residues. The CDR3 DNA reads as TGTGCCAGCAGTGAATCTCAGGGCACTTCCTACGAGCAGTACGTC. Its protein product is CASSESQGTSYEQYV.

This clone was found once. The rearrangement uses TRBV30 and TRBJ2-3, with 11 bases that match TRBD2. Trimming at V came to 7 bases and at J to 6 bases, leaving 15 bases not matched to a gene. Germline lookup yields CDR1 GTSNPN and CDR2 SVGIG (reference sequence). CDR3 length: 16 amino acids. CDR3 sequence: CASPRGSSGRSDTQYF. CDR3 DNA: TGTGCCTCCCCTCGCGGGTCTAGCGGGAGGTCTGATACGCAGTATTTT.

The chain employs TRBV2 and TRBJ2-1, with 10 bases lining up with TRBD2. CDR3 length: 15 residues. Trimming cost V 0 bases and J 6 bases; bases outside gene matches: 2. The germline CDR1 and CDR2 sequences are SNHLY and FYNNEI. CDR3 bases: TGTGCCAGCAGTGAAGCCAGCGGGGGGGTCAATGAGCAGTTCTTC. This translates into CASSEASGGVNEQFF.

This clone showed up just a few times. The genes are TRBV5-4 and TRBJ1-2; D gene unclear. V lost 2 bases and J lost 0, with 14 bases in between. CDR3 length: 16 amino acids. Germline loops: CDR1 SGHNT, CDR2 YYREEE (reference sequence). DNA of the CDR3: TGTGCCAGCAGCTTCGGTGGTACAGAAGCTAACTATGGCTACACCTTC. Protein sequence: CASSFGGTEANYGYTF.

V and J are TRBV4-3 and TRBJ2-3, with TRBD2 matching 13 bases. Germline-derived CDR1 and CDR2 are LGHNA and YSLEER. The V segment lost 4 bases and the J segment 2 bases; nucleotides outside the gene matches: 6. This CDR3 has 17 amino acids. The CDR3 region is CASSPGLAGATTDTQYF. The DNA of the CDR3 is TGCGCCAGCAGCCCCGGACTAGCGGGGGCCACCACAGATACGCAGTATTTT.

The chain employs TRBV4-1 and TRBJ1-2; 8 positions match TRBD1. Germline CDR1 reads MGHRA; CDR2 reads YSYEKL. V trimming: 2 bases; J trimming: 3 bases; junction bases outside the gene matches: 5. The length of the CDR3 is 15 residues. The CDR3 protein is CASSQTTGVDYGYTF. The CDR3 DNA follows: TGCGCCAGCAGCCAAACGACAGGGGTGGACTATGGCTACACCTTC.